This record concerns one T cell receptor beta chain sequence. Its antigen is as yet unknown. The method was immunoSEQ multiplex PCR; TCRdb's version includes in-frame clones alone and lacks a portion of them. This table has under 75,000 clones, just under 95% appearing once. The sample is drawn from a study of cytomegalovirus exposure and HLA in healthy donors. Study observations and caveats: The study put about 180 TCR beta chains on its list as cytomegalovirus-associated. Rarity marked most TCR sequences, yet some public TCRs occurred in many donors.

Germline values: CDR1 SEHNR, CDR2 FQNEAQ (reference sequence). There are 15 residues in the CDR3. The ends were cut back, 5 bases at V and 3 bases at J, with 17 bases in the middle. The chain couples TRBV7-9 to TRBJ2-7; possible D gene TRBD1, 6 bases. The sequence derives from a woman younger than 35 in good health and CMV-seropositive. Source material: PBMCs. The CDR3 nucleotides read TGTGCCAGCAGCGCCACCAACACAGGGAGCTACGAGCAGTACTTC. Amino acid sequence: CASSATNTGSYEQYF.